Listed below are T cell receptor beta chains from one sample, sequenced in a study of a mutant IDH1 vaccine in newly diagnosed glioma. Repertoires were generated with immunoSEQ multiplex PCR, while TCRdb's copy carries only in-frame clones and drops some. The profile shows 15,000 to 20,000 clones, around four fifths of them singletons. The sequences come from PBMCs, collected from a glioma patient treated with radiotherapy, temozolomide or both. All receptors derive from a man aged 35-49 years with glioma. The CDR3 runs from the conserved cysteine through the conserved F or W. A D gene is named only where the DNA matches it firmly. Expanded clones get a size class; other rows say once, few or many, or leave the size out.

j_gene	abundance	v_gene	d_gene	CDR3aa	CDR3nt
TRBJ1-5	-	TRBV6-1	-	CASSREGMGQPQHF	TGTGCCAGCAGTCGGGAAGGAATGGGTCAGCCCCAGCATTTT
TRBJ2-2	-	TRBV4-3	-	CATSLGRGYAGELFF	TGCGCCACCTCCTTAGGCAGGGGATACGCCGGGGAGCTGTTTTTT
TRBJ2-1	-	TRBV6-1	TRBD2	CASSLAGGPDEQFF	TGTGCCAGCAGCCTAGCGGGAGGGCCTGATGAGCAGTTCTTC
TRBJ1-2	-	TRBV6-5	-	CASSWGVGYTF	TGTGCCAGCAGTTGGGGTGTTGGCTACACCTTC
TRBJ1-1	-	TRBV5-6	TRBD1	CASSLFGTGGATEAFF	TGTGCCAGCAGCTTGTTCGGGACAGGGGGCGCGACTGAAGCTTTCTTT
TRBJ2-7	-	TRBV19	TRBD2	CASSIATSGGEQYF	TGTGCCAGTAGTATAGCAACTAGCGGGGGCGAGCAGTACTTC
TRBJ2-3	-	TRBV7-8	-	CASSTLMDGEGTQYF	TGTGCCAGCAGCACACTAATGGACGGAGAGGGTACGCAGTATTTT
TRBJ2-7	-	TRBV28	TRBD2	CASSNRGGRLKEQYF	TGTGCCAGCAGTAATCGTGGCGGGAGGCTAAAGGAGCAGTACTTC
TRBJ1-4	-	TRBV19	-	CATTLPGSTNEKLFF	TGTGCCACTACTCTACCCGGATCAACTAATGAAAAACTGTTTTTT
TRBJ2-7	-	TRBV7-8	-	CASSLRRSSYEQYF	TGTGCCAGCAGCCTACGACGAAGCTCCTACGAGCAGTACTTC
TRBJ2-2	once	TRBV7-2	-	CASSLEGGFRELFF	TGTGCCAGCAGCTTAGAGGGTGGGTTCCGGGAGCTGTTTTTT
TRBJ1-2	-	TRBV7-2	-	CASSPPVGYGYTF	TGTGCCAGCAGCCCCCCCGTCGGCTATGGCTACACCTTC
TRBJ2-5	-	TRBV13	TRBD1	CASSSSGTGVETQYF	TGTGCCAGCAGCAGCTCCGGGACAGGGGTAGAGACCCAGTACTTC
TRBJ1-5	-	TRBV5-4	-	CASSLPGPNQPQHF	TGTGCCAGCAGCCTTCCGGGACCTAATCAGCCCCAGCATTTT
TRBJ2-5	-	TRBV5-4	TRBD2	CASSHQPRSGRIQETQYF	TGTGCCAGCAGCCATCAACCCAGGAGCGGGAGGATACAAGAGACCCAGTACTTC
TRBJ1-2	-	TRBV6-5	-	CASREGGLLGYTF	TGTGCCAGCAGGGAGGGGGGGCTATTGGGCTACACCTTC
TRBJ2-5	-	TRBV14	-	CASSQDPGAETQYF	TGTGCCAGCAGCCAAGATCCAGGGGCAGAGACCCAGTACTTC
TRBJ2-1	once	TRBV7-2	-	CASSLGSYNEQFF	TGTGCCAGCAGCTTAGGATCCTACAATGAGCAGTTCTTC
TRBJ1-2	-	TRBV11-3	TRBD1	CASSLDPVTGGVYGYTF	TGTGCCAGCAGCTTAGATCCGGTGACAGGGGGCGTCTATGGCTACACCTTC
TRBJ1-6	-	TRBV18	TRBD1	CASSPVGDRASPLHF	TGTGCCAGCTCACCCGTCGGGGACAGAGCTTCACCCCTCCACTTT
TRBJ1-6	-	TRBV6-5	TRBD1	CASTGTENSPLHF	TGTGCCAGCACCGGGACAGAGAATTCACCCCTCCACTTT
TRBJ2-2	-	TRBV11-2	-	CASRLDLYPPAGELFF	TGTGCCAGCAGATTAGACTTATACCCCCCTGCCGGGGAGCTGTTTTTT
TRBJ2-7	-	TRBV7-4	-	CASTPFSPRSHEQYF	TGTGCCAGCACCCCCTTCTCACCGCGTAGCCACGAGCAGTACTTC
TRBJ1-1	few	TRBV29-1	-	CSVVFLGEAFF	TGCAGCGTTGTTTTTCTCGGTGAAGCTTTCTTT
TRBJ2-5	-	TRBV6-5	TRBD1	CATRNTGVETQYF	TGTGCCACCCGGAATACAGGGGTAGAGACCCAGTACTTC
TRBJ2-1	once	TRBV6-6	TRBD2	CASSPRGTSGHEQFF	TGTGCCAGCAGTCCCCGAGGGACTAGCGGCCATGAGCAGTTCTTC
TRBJ2-7	large	TRBV29-1	TRBD1	CSVEVGDRGYEQYF	TGCAGCGTTGAGGTGGGGGACAGGGGGTACGAGCAGTACTTC
TRBJ1-2	-	TRBV29-1	TRBD1	CSVEEQNRGPGGYTF	TGCAGCGTTGAAGAACAAAACAGGGGGCCTGGGGGCTACACCTTC
TRBJ2-5	-	TRBV19	-	CASGDSSLETQYF	TGTGCCAGTGGGGATAGTAGTCTGGAGACCCAGTACTTC
TRBJ1-2	-	TRBV27	TRBD1	CASSLAGGYYGYTF	TGTGCCAGCAGTTTAGCAGGGGGATACTATGGCTACACCTTC
TRBJ1-1	-	TRBV7-2	-	CASSSHSRDTEAFF	TGTGCCAGCAGCTCCCATTCACGGGACACTGAAGCTTTCTTT
TRBJ2-1	-	TRBV4-1	-	CASSQTSSTSYNEQFF	TGCGCCAGCAGCCAAACTAGCTCAACCTCCTACAATGAGCAGTTCTTC
TRBJ1-5	-	TRBV19	TRBD1	CASSMAGTGGDQPQHF	TGTGCCAGTAGTATGGCTGGGACAGGGGGGGATCAGCCCCAGCATTTT
TRBJ2-2	-	TRBV7-2	-	CASSLNTGELFF	TGTGCCAGCAGCCTGAACACCGGGGAGCTGTTTTTT
TRBJ2-5	-	TRBV6-6	-	CASSYPQETQYF	TGTGCCAGCAGCTATCCTCAAGAGACCCAGTACTTC
TRBJ2-1	-	TRBV5-4	-	CASSLGAGPYNEQFF	TGTGCCAGCAGCTTGGGGGCAGGGCCTTACAATGAGCAGTTCTTC
TRBJ1-5	-	TRBV2	-	CASSSGSAQHF	TGTGCCAGCAGCTCGGGGTCCGCCCAGCATTTT